This paragraph reports one TCR beta chain. Its target is unknown. The germline gives CDR1 SGHAT, CDR2 FQNNGV. This CDR3 comprises 14 residues. After removal of 3 bases from V and 5 bases from J, the junction contained 5 bases not matched to a gene. The sample comes from a study of shared clonotypes between healthy human individuals. Whole-study context: CD4 naive and memory got three plates each, CD8 naive two, CD8 memory one. The study's findings and limits: Naive subsets usually exceeded memory subsets in estimated richness. Four donors held roughly 5% of naive CD4 clonotypes in common.

Per the original data handling: There were no quality scores in the junction-only immunoSEQ sequences, so filtering differed. Assay: immunoSEQ multiplex PCR; the TCRdb copy retains only in-frame clones and omits some. The DNA gave D and trimming, while V, J and clone size come from that table. The sample has 600,000 to 800,000 clones, roughly 72% seen once; the top ten hold over 1.5%. The V gene is TRBV11-2, the J gene TRBJ2-5; 8 bases fit TRBD1. The receptor was isolated from a young woman in good health. Sequencing input: memory CD4+ T cells sorted from blood. Noted subset: CD45RA-negative fraction. Here the CDR3 reads CASSLRQGRETQYF. The CDR3 DNA is TGTGCCAGCAGCTTGAGACAGGGGCGGGAGACCCAGTACTTC.